This T cell receptor (beta chain) was profiled in a study of cytomegalovirus exposure and HLA in healthy donors. Both 60 Vbeta primers and 13 Jbeta primers went into the PCR. Data came from immunoSEQ multiplex PCR; TCRdb stores just in-frame clones and leaves some out. Of about 180,000 clones listed, around 81% were seen once; the top ten hold around 5.7%. A note on this clone: The antigen is not known.

Study-level points and caveats: There were some public TCRs occurring in many donors, but most TCR sequences were rare.

Sequenced input: PBMCs. The sequence was obtained from a middle-aged man in good health and CMV-seronegative.

The CDR3 spells CASSESGQETQYF. CDR3 DNA sequence: TGTGCCAGCAGTGAATCGGGGCAAGAGACCCAGTACTTC. The chain employs TRBV2 and TRBJ2-5; perhaps TRBD2 as D (5 bases). Trimming took off 2 bases at V and 2 bases at J, with 6 bases between the two ends. The CDR3 is 13 residues long. From germline, CDR1 is SNHLY and CDR2 FYNNEI.